These T cell receptor beta chains were read from a single sample in a study of cytomegalovirus exposure and HLA in healthy donors. Clones were sequenced by immunoSEQ multiplex PCR, and TCRdb holds only the in-frame ones, with some missing. The sample holds about 150,000 clones, about 74% seen once. Specimen: PBMCs. The receptors originated from a woman in her forties in good health and CMV-seronegative. Each CDR3 is given with its conserved first and last residue. Each record gives: J gene, D gene, clone size, V gene, CDR3 DNA, CDR3 protein. The D gene is left open where the match is weak. The size entry is marked missing in some rows and otherwise reads once, few, many or a size class.

>TRBJ2-7|TRBD2|-|TRBV7-8
TGTGCCAGCAGCTTACCCCCCCCGGGACTAGTGTACGAGCAGTACTTC
CASSLPPPGLVYEQYF
>TRBJ1-1|TRBD1|-|TRBV10-2
TGCGCCAGCTCCACAGGGGAATACACTGAAGCTTTCTTT
CASSTGEYTEAFF
>TRBJ2-6|-|-|TRBV6-1
TGTGCCAGCAGTGAAACTTTCTCTGGGGCCAACGTCCTGACTTTC
CASSETFSGANVLTF
>TRBJ1-2|-|-|TRBV2
TGTGCCAGCAGCGTTACAGGGCTCTATGGCTACACCTTC
CASSVTGLYGYTF
>TRBJ2-7|TRBD1|-|TRBV10-3
TGTGCCATCCAGGGGGCTCTAGTGGAGCAGTACTTC
CAIQGALVEQYF
>TRBJ2-7|-|-|TRBV7-9
TGTGCCAGCAGCACGCCAGAGGGCCAAACTAAGTACGAGCAGTACTTC
CASSTPEGQTKYEQYF
>TRBJ1-1|-|-|TRBV27
TGTGCCAGCAGTGCTCTCGCGACAGTGAACACTGAAGCTTTCTTT
CASSALATVNTEAFF
>TRBJ1-2|TRBD1|-|TRBV5-1
TGCGCCAGCACCCAGGGGGGTGAGGGCTACACCTTC
CASTQGGEGYTF
>TRBJ1-2|-|few|TRBV5-4
TGTGCCAGCGGACCGACAGGCCGTGTTGCCTATGGCTACACCTTC
CASGPTGRVAYGYTF
>TRBJ2-2|TRBD1|-|TRBV27
TGTGCCAGCAGTTTATTCCCGCCGGGACAGGGCTACACCGGGGAGCTGTTTTTT
CASSLFPPGQGYTGELFF
>TRBJ1-3|-|-|TRBV2
TGTGCCAGCAGTGAAGATGTGTTGACAGCGGGAAACACCATATATTTT
CASSEDVLTAGNTIYF
>TRBJ2-5|TRBD1|-|TRBV7-2
TGTGCCAGCAGCATTAACAGGGGTCAAGAGACCCAGTACTTC
CASSINRGQETQYF
>TRBJ1-1|-|-|TRBV7-8
TGTGCCAGCAGCCCCAATCTCCGGGGCACTGAAGCTTTCTTT
CASSPNLRGTEAFF
>TRBJ1-5|-|-|TRBV7-2
TGTGCCAGCAGTTTTTCGAGCAATCAGCCCCAGCATTTT
CASSFSSNQPQHF
>TRBJ2-3|TRBD2|-|TRBV6-8
TGTGCCAGCAGCCAGGGGACTAGCGGCGGGGGCACAGATACGCAGTATTTT
CASSQGTSGGGTDTQYF
>TRBJ2-3|TRBD1|-|TRBV19
TGTGCCAGTAGTATGGGACAGTTAACAGATACGCAGTATTTT
CASSMGQLTDTQYF
>TRBJ1-2|-|-|TRBV7-9
TGTGCCAGCAGCCGGGGGGGTCCAGGCTACACCTTC
CASSRGGPGYTF
>TRBJ2-7|-|-|TRBV14
TGTGCCAGCAGCCCTCGACAGGCTTGGCACTACGAGCAGTACTTC
CASSPRQAWHYEQYF
>TRBJ2-1|-|-|TRBV2
TGTGCCAGCAGTGACAGGAAGTACAATGAGCAGTTCTTC
CASSDRKYNEQFF
>TRBJ2-4|-|-|TRBV5-1
TGCGCCAGCAGCTCCGAGGGGGGTGCTAGCGGTCGGGACATTCAGTACTTC
CASSSEGGASGRDIQYF
>TRBJ1-2|TRBD1|-|TRBV10-2
TGCGCCAGCAGCGACAGGGGAAACTATGGCTACACCTTC
CASSDRGNYGYTF
>TRBJ1-6|TRBD1|-|TRBV6-4
TGTGCCAGCAGTGGACAGGGAACAAATTCACCCCTCCACTTT
CASSGQGTNSPLHF
>TRBJ2-1|TRBD2|-|TRBV5-1
TGCGCCAGCAGCTTGGAATGGACTAGCTACAATGAGCAGTTCTTC
CASSLEWTSYNEQFF
>TRBJ2-7|TRBD2|-|TRBV6-6
TGTGCCAGCAGTTCCTCCCTAGCGGGGGGGCCAAACGAGCAGTACTTC
CASSSSLAGGPNEQYF
>TRBJ2-3|-|-|TRBV2
TGTGCCAGCAGTGAGAGATGGGATACGCAGTATTTT
CASSERWDTQYF